This TCR beta chain was identified in a study of circulating CD8 cells and anti-PD-1 response in melanoma. Each library started from roughly 16 ng of total RNA using the QIAseq Immune Repertoire TCR panel. TCRdb fed the reads into MiXCR, producing one record per CDR3 protein. The sample records approximately 1,200 distinct CDR3 sequences, 6% to 8% being singletons. In this sample, this clonotype is medium-sized. Its matching antigen is unknown. There are 12 residues in the CDR3. V was pared by 7 bases and J by 1 base, with 11 bases between. Per germline, CDR1 SQVTM and CDR2 ANQGSEA. Live CD3+CD8+TCRalphabeta+ cells were sorted into four subsets by PD-1 and/or TIGIT. Study observations and caveats: Peptide assays on expanded sorted subsets replaced tumor-based reactivity testing. Some patients were treatment-naive; others were previously treated.

The chain uses TRBV29-1 and TRBJ2-7; weak D call: TRBD1 (6 bases). The sequenced sample was CD8+ T cells from PBMCs, obtained at baseline or after one month of anti-PD-1 therapy (not recorded which). The sequence derives from a human donor with melanoma. In DNA, the CDR3 is TGCAGCGGCTGGGACACATCCTACGAGCAGTACTTC. Residues: CSGWDTSYEQYF.